The clone carrying this T cell receptor (beta chain) was recorded at least ten times. Its antigen is unidentified. The CDR3 loop spans 14 amino acids. CDR1 SGHTA and CDR2 FQGNSA come from the germline V gene. V lost 0 bases to trimming and J lost 8 bases, with 11 bases between them. This entry is derived from a study of early T cells in non-severe SARS-CoV-2 infection. Study as a whole: Chains were not paired, and sequencing was done on bulk RNA from unsorted whole blood.

Attachment of unique molecular identifiers was made to individual cDNA molecules. Each CDR3 protein gets one entry after TCRdb re-called the 5' RACE reads with MiXCR. The repertoire holds 50,000 to 55,000 distinct CDR3 sequences, with around a tenth as singletons. Study-level results: The VDJdb matching leaned toward anti-spike CD8 responses and overlooked private and CD4 specificities.

The sequencing input was whole blood. The TCR originated in an adult who was a healthcare worker with PCR-confirmed SARS-CoV-2 infection or an uninfected control (not recorded which). The chain recombines TRBV7-2 with TRBJ1-5; the D is unclear. The CDR3 DNA follows: TGTGCCAGCAGCTTAGCGGCCCCCCAAGAGCCCCAGCATTTT. Its protein is CASSLAAPQEPQHF.